This T cell receptor (beta chain) was recovered during a study of blood T cell repertoires in COVID-19 (TCRdb year 2020). For the study in its entirety: Collaborator samples came from the United States, Italy and Spain and covered acute and convalescent phases of COVID-19. Samples were obtained from the ongoing ImmuneRACE study (first 160 participants) and from 950 to 1,500 subjects provided by 6 global collaborators. Where available, HLA class I and class II types were obtained from metadata supplied by the sample provider rather than from assay-based typing. Deeply sampled blood TCRbeta repertoires from subjects exposed to, actively infected with, or recovered from COVID-19 were included in the dataset. The prospective study material was composed of cDNA or gDNA derived from T cells, B-cell-depleted T cells, or PBMCs. A freely available public database, intended as a resource for researchers studying the immune response to SARS-CoV-2, is where the repertoires were released. Sample metadata almost always included a de-identified subject ID, COVID-19 status, age in years and sex. Here is what the overall study found, with its caveats: The amount of clinical and demographic metadata varied by source and participant and was provided uncurated.

The immunoSEQ Assay, a bias-controlled multiplex PCR, was used to amplify TCRbeta CDR3 regions from genomic DNA. On the authors' methods: The number of nucleated cells in each sample was estimated from the amplification of reference gene primers within the assay. To quantify the absolute abundance of each unique TCRbeta CDR3 rearrangement, sequence reads were collapsed and filtered. Productive Simpson clonality was computed per sample as the square root of Simpson's diversity index over productive rearrangements. TCRdb carries this immuneACCESS record with in-frame sequences only. Its versions omit some clonotypes, under half of them owing to an unresolved V gene in the studies checked, with the rest unexplained. The V and J calls and clone size were taken over from that table, and D and trimming were inferred from the DNA. The sample table lists under 250,000 clones, 70% to 90% of them with a count of one. The top ten constitute roughly 3.1% of the sample.

The CDR3 contains 14 residues, cysteine and phenylalanine counted. The only DNA kept is the CDR3, 42 bases in frame from the first base. V has 1 base trimmed and J has 6 bases trimmed; junction bases matching no gene number 8. Via the germline V gene, CDR1 is SQVTM and CDR2 ANQGSEA. With respect to this clone: The antigen it binds to is not known. No clone much larger than this one lies a single base away; base qualities are absent.

Whole blood was collected in K2EDTA tubes by collaborating institutions according to the institutions' own protocols. Collaborator samples were shipped for TCRbeta analysis as frozen whole blood, isolated PBMCs, or DNA extracted from either sample type. The V and J segments used are TRBV29-1 and TRBJ2-7, with 8 junctional bases fitting TRBD1. Input material: peripheral blood. This TCR was recovered from a man aged 18 to 35 with active or convalescent COVID-19. The DNA sequence follows: TGCAGCGTTGAAGGCCAGACAGGGGTCGGCGAGCAGTACTTC. Translated, this gives CSVEGQTGVGEQYF.